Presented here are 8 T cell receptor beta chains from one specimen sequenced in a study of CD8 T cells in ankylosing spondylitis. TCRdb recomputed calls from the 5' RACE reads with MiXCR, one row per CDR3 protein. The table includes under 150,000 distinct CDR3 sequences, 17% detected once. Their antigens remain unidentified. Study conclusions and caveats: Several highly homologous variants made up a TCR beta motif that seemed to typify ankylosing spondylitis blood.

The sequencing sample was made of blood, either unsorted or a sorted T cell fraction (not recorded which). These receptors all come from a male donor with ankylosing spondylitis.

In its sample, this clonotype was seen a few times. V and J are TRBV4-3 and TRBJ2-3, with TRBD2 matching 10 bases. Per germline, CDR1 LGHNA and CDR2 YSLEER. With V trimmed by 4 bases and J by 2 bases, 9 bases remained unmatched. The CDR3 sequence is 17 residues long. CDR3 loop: CASSPDPSGSFTDTQYF. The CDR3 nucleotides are TGCGCCAGCAGCCCCGACCCTAGCGGGAGTTTCACAGATACGCAGTATTTT.

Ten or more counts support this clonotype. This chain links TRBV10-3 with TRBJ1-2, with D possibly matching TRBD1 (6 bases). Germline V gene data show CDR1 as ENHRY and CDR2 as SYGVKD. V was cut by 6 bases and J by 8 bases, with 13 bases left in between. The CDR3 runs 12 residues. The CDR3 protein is CAISGGRKGYTF. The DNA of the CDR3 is TGTGCCATCAGCGGGGGGCGGAAAGGCTACACCTTC.

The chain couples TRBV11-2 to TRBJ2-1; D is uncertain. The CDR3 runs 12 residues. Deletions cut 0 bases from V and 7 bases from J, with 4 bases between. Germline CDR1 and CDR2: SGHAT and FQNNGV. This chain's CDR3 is CASSLDLNEQFF. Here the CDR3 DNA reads TGTGCCAGCAGCTTAGATCTTAATGAGCAGTTCTTC.

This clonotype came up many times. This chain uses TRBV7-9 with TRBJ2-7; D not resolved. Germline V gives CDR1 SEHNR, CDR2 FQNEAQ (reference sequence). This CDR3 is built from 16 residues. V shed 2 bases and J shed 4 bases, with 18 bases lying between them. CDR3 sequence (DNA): TGTGCCAGCAGCTTATGGAAGGCCGGCAGGAGATACGAGCAGTACTTC. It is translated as CASSLWKAGRRYEQYF.

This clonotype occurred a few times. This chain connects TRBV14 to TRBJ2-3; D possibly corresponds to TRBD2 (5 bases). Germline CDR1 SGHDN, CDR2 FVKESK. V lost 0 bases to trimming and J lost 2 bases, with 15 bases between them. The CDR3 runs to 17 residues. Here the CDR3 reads CASSQEQAVPYTDTQYF. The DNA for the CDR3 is TGTGCCAGCAGCCAAGAGCAAGCGGTACCTTACACAGATACGCAGTATTTT.

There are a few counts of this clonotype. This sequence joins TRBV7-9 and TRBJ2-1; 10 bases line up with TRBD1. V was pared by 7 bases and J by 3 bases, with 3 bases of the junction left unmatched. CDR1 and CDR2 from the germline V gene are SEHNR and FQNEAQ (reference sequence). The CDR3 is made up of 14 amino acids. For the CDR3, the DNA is TGTGCCAGCATAGGGACAGGGGTCTACAATGAGCAGTTCTTC. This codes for CASIGTGVYNEQFF.

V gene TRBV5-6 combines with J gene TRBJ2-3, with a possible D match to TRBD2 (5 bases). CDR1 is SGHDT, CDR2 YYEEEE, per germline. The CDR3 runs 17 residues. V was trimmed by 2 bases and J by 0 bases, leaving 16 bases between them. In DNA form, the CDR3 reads TGTGCCAGCAGCTTCGTGGGAGAGGGAACTAGCACAGATACGCAGTATTTT. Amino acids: CASSFVGEGTSTDTQYF.

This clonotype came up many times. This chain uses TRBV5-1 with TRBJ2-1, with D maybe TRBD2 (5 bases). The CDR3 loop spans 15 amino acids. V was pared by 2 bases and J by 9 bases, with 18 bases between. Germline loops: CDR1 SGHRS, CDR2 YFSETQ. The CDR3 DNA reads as TGCGCCAGCAGCTTCGGCCTACCCCCGGGGAGTGAGCAGTTCTTC. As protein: CASSFGLPPGSEQFF.